These 7 T cell receptor beta chains originate from one sample sequenced in a study of low-dose radiotherapy and immunotherapy resistance in tumors (dated by TCRdb to 2021 to 2024). TCRdb lists the instrument as Illumina HiSeq 2500. Superscript III and a set of TRAV- and TRBV-specific primers were used to synthesize first-strand cDNA, so that both TCRalpha and TCRbeta chains were covered. A roughly 20-cycle PCR with Phusion amplified the TCRs, pairing a constant-region primer with the adapter that was attached to the V primers. Using fastp at Q25 and MiXCR, TCRdb reprocessed the public reads and kept productive beta chains. Each CDR3 protein appears once, grouped with its most common genes and DNA. A total of about 30,000 distinct CDR3 sequences appear in this sample, approximately 49% of them only once. Of the sample, approximately 5.3% falls within the top ten clones. Sample time point, as interpreted from the label and publication: after trial treatment. The treatment or condition label corresponds to: LDRT plus nivolumab, ipilimumab, low-dose cyclophosphamide and aspirin (RACIN trial).

Sequenced material: PBMCs, taken after low-dose radiotherapy plus immunotherapy. The source is a male donor with gallbladder cancer.

This rearrangement joins TRBV3-1 to TRBJ1-1; TRBD1 matches 8 bases. The ends lost 5 bases at V and 2 bases at J; junction bases unmatched: 7. This CDR3 is built from 15 residues. Per the germline V gene, CDR1 is LGHDT and CDR2 is YNNKEL (reference sequence). CDR3 amino acids: CASSWGTGGNTEAFF. The CDR3 region has the DNA TGTGCCAGCAGCTGGGGGACAGGAGGTAACACTGAAGCTTTCTTT.

This clonotype occurred many times. The rearrangement uses TRBV30 and TRBJ1-1; D is perhaps TRBD1 (6 bases). The CDR3 consists of 13 residues. Trimming took off 8 bases at V and 0 bases at J, with 13 bases between the two ends. From germline, CDR1 is GTSNPN and CDR2 SVGIG (reference sequence). In DNA, the CDR3 is TGTGCCGGAATTGGGGGCTTGAACACTGAAGCTTTCTTT. This sequence encodes CAGIGGLNTEAFF. Full variable domain (rest looked up from reference TRBV30 and TRBJ1-1): SQTIHQWPATLVQPVGSPLSLECTVEGTSNPNLYWYRQAAGRGLQLLFYSVGIGQISSEVPQNLSASRPQDRQFILSSKKLLLSDSGFYLCAGIGGLNTEAFFGQGTRLTVV.

This clonotype has at least ten counts. This chain joins TRBV18 and TRBJ2-7; TRBD1 agrees at 7 bases. This CDR3 region has 14 residues. The germline CDR1 and CDR2 sequences are KGHSH and LQKENI. The trim removed 5 bases at V and 1 base at J, leaving 5 bases unmatched. CDR3 bases: TGTGCCAGCTCAGCAACAGGGGCTTCCTACGAGCAGTACTTC. Translating it yields CASSATGASYEQYF.

This clonotype showed up just a few times. V and J are TRBV7-6 and TRBJ1-1, with a weak D call TRBD1 (5 bases). The CDR3 loop spans 16 amino acids. Trimming shortened V by 1 base and J by 8 bases, and 20 bases separated the two germline ends. Germline V CDR1 and CDR2: SGHVS, FNYEAQ. The CDR3 spells CASSLGGAYAQGEAFF. The DNA of the CDR3 is TGTGCCAGCAGCTTAGGCGGGGCCTATGCCCAGGGAGAAGCTTTCTTT. Together with reference TRBV7-6 and TRBJ1-1, the CDR3 gives the full variable domain: GAGVSQSPRYKVTKRGQDVALRCDPISGHVSLYWYRQALGQGPEFLTYFNYEAQQDKSGLPNDRFSAERPEGSISTLTIQRTEQRDSAMYRCASSLGGAYAQGEAFFGQGTRLTVV.

This clonotype was picked up many times. The rearrangement joins TRBV6-1 to TRBJ1-5; D perhaps matches TRBD1 (5 bases). V lost 5 bases to trimming and J lost 4 bases, with 6 bases between them. In germline, CDR1 is MNHNS, CDR2 SASEGT. This CDR3 contains 12 residues. In nucleotides, the CDR3 is TGTGCCAGCAGTCCAGGGAATCAGCCCCAGCATTTT. Encoded protein: CASSPGNQPQHF.

Worth noting for this clonotype: The junction shows a germline mismatch at one end, possibly a read error. J is TRBJ1-5 and V is TRBV7-3; D call uncertain. Germline lookup yields CDR1 SGHTA and CDR2 FQGTGA. This CDR3 comprises 14 residues. CDR3 sequence (DNA): TGTGCCAGCAGCCCAAACCTTGGCAATCAGCCCCAGCAATTT. It encodes CASSPNLGNQPQQF.

This chain joins TRBV20-1 and TRBJ1-6; D uncertain. V shed 3 bases and J shed 10 bases, with 10 bases lying between them. The germline V gene has CDR1 DFQATT and CDR2 SNEGSKA (reference sequence). The CDR3 length is 12 residues. CDR3 nucleotide sequence: TGCAGTGCTAGGGTCGGGGAATCACCCCTCCACTTT. Protein product: CSARVGESPLHF.